What follows are 25 T cell receptor beta chains derived from one specimen sequenced in a study of persistence of HIV-infected CD4 T cells. The immunoSEQ assay was version 4, run in survey mode. Generated by immunoSEQ multiplex PCR, the TCRdb table keeps only in-frame clones and is missing some. The data hold over 40,000 clones, with 75% to 85% observed a single time. Cells were stimulated with overlapping HIV-1 Gag 15-mer peptides. CD40L-negative CD69-negative CD45RO-high memory CD4+ T cells were sorted as populations depleted of antigen-responding cells. No antigen has been identified for these receptors. The sequenced sample was CD4+ T cells sorted from PBMCs after 18-hour stimulation, obtained from a patient who received antiretroviral therapy. These receptors were collected from an adult man with HIV who was CMV-seropositive.

This clone is medium-sized within its sample. This rearrangement joins TRBV27 to TRBJ1-2; no definite D call. Germline V gene lookup returns CDR1 MNHEY and CDR2 SMNVEV (reference sequence). V was clipped by 3 bases and J by 6 bases, with 20 bases between them. This CDR3 has 16 residues. In nucleotides, the CDR3 is TGTGCCAGCAGTTTGCTAGGCCCCAGACGGAAGGATGGCTACACCTTC. Its translation: CASSLLGPRRKDGYTF.

The chain joins TRBV20-1 to TRBJ1-1; the D is unclear. V lost 4 bases and J lost 1, with 4 bases in between. This CDR3 region has 11 residues. Germline-derived CDR1 and CDR2 are DFQATT and SNEGSKA (reference sequence). CDR3 protein: CSAIGNTEAFF. The CDR3 nucleotides are TGCAGTGCTATAGGGAACACTGAAGCTTTCTTT.

The chain is built from TRBV3-1 (or the pseudogene TRBV3-2) and TRBJ1-6; tentative D call: TRBD1 (6 bases). The CDR3 spans 15 residues. V was trimmed by 4 bases and J by 5 bases, leaving 12 bases between them. The V gene's germline CDR1 is LGHDT and CDR2 YNNKEL (reference sequence). The CDR3: CASSLLTGNNSPLHF. CDR3 nucleotide sequence: TGTGCCAGCAGCCTACTAACAGGGAATAATTCACCCCTCCACTTT.

J is TRBJ1-4 and V is TRBV7-6; no reliable D call. The CDR3 consists of 14 residues. V shed 0 bases and J shed 7 bases, with 9 bases lying between them. Germline V lookup: CDR1 SGHVS, CDR2 FNYEAQ. The CDR3 DNA reads as TGTGCCAGCAGCTTAGCGGAGCTGAGTGAAAAACTGTTTTTT. Translated: CASSLAELSEKLFF.

This clone appeared once. The chain joins TRBV6-6 to TRBJ1-5; no definite D call. The germline CDR1 and CDR2 sequences are MNHNY and SVGAGI (reference sequence). V dropped 5 bases and J dropped 0 bases, with 20 bases sitting between them. The CDR3 consists of 18 residues. The CDR3 loop reads CASSPSEGNPYSNQPQHF. For the CDR3, the DNA is TGTGCCAGCAGTCCCTCGGAGGGAAACCCTTATAGCAATCAGCCCCAGCATTTT.

This chain connects TRBV30 to TRBJ2-6; no clear D. Trimming took 4 bases from V and 0 from J, leaving 10 bases between them. This CDR3 has 15 amino acids. Germline CDR1 is GTSNPN and CDR2 is SVGIG (reference sequence). The DNA of the CDR3 is TGTGCCTGGACAGGAGCGCACTCTGGGGCCAACGTCCTGACTTTC. Its protein is CAWTGAHSGANVLTF.

The genes are TRBV9 and TRBJ1-4, with 9 bases fitting TRBD1. Per the germline V gene, CDR1 is SGDLS and CDR2 is YYNGEE. The CDR3 is 14 amino acids. The ends lost 2 bases at V and 7 bases at J; junction bases unmatched: 3. The CDR3 sequence is CASSVGQGGEKLFF. CDR3 DNA sequence: TGTGCCAGCAGCGTGGGACAGGGAGGTGAAAAACTGTTTTTT. The variable domain in full, completed from reference TRBV9 and TRBJ1-4, reads DSGVTQTPKHLITATGQRVTLRCSPRSGDLSVYWYQQSLDQGLQFLIQYYNGEERAKGNILERFSAQQFPDLHSELNLSSLELGDSALYFCASSVGQGGEKLFFGSGTQLSVL.

This clone appeared once. This chain uses TRBV6-5 with TRBJ1-1, with TRBD1 matching 8 bases. Germline V gene data show CDR1 as MNHEY and CDR2 as SVGAGI. V shed 5 bases, J shed 0 bases, and the junction held 5 bases outside the gene matches. CDR3 length: 15 amino acids. Here the CDR3 DNA reads TGTGCCAGCAGTCCAGGGGGCGGAATGAACACTGAAGCTTTCTTT. Its translation is CASSPGGGMNTEAFF.

V and J are TRBV14 and TRBJ1-2; D is undetermined. CDR1 and CDR2 (germline): SGHDN, FVKESK. The germline V and J ends were trimmed by 3 bases and 8 bases, with 10 bases remaining between them. The CDR3 contains 12 residues. CDR3 sequence: CASSHLGFGYTF. For the CDR3, the DNA is TGTGCCAGCAGCCACCTCGGTTTCGGCTACACCTTC.

CDR3 loop: CASSLPRKGNSNQPQHF. As DNA, the CDR3 is TGTGCCAGCAGCTTACCTAGAAAAGGGAATAGCAATCAGCCCCAGCATTTT. The chain couples TRBV7-8 to TRBJ1-5, with D hard to call. Trimming shortened V by 2 bases and J by 0 bases, and 14 bases separated the two germline ends. CDR1 is SGHVS and CDR2 is FQNEAQ in the germline V gene. This CDR3 has 17 residues.

The chain is built from TRBV6-5 and TRBJ2-6, with 7 positions matching TRBD2. V was clipped by 4 bases and J by 12 bases; unmatched bases: 6. CDR1 and CDR2 from the germline V gene are MNHEY and SVGAGI. The CDR3 sequence is 13 residues long. CDR3 coding DNA: TGTGCCAGCAGTTTACAGTCGGGGGGCGTCCTGACTTTC. This encodes CASSLQSGGVLTF.

This clone was picked up a small number of times. The chain couples TRBV7-9 to TRBJ1-2; 7 bases agree with TRBD1. Germline lookup yields CDR1 SEHNR and CDR2 FQNEAQ (reference sequence). This CDR3 has 14 residues. With V trimmed by 6 bases and J by 7 bases, 11 bases remained unmatched. CDR3 sequence reads: CASSFDREGGGYTF. CDR3 bases: TGTGCCAGCAGTTTCGACAGGGAGGGTGGTGGCTACACCTTC. Full variable domain (rest looked up from reference TRBV7-9 and TRBJ1-2): DTGVSQNPRHKITKRGQNVTFRCDPISEHNRLYWYRQTLGQGPEFLTYFQNEAQLEKSRLLSDRFSAERPKGSFSTLEIQRTEQGDSAMYLCASSFDREGGGYTFGSGTRLTVV.

The chain is built from TRBV6-5 and TRBJ2-2; unclear D gene. V was shortened by 0 bases and J by 6 bases, with 8 bases between the two germline ends. Germline V lookup: CDR1 MNHEY, CDR2 SVGAGI. The CDR3 sequence is 14 residues long. Written as DNA, the CDR3 is TGTGCCAGCAGTTACTCTAGGGTGGCCGGGGAGCTGTTTTTT. It translates to CASSYSRVAGELFF.

This clone has just a few counts. The chain joins TRBV29-1 to TRBJ1-1; no definite D call. With 2 bases removed from V and 2 bases from J, the gap between germline ends came to 9 bases. Germline loops: CDR1 SQVTM, CDR2 ANQGSEA. The CDR3 spans 13 residues. The CDR3 loop is CSVEKGFNTEAFF. In DNA, the CDR3 is TGCAGCGTTGAAAAAGGGTTCAACACTGAAGCTTTCTTT.

The V gene is TRBV4-3, the J gene TRBJ1-2; 7 positions match TRBD1. The CDR3 runs 14 residues. CDR1 is LGHNA and CDR2 is YSLEER in the germline V gene. With 3 bases clipped from V and 2 bases from J, the junction kept 3 bases outside the gene matches. The CDR3 loop is CASSHTDRNYGYTF. CDR3 sequence (DNA): TGCGCCAGCAGCCATACGGACAGGAACTATGGCTACACCTTC.

The rearrangement joins TRBV27 to TRBJ1-1; possible D gene TRBD1, 6 bases. Per germline, CDR1 MNHEY and CDR2 SMNVEV (reference sequence). The CDR3 spans 13 residues. Trimming stripped 7 bases from V and 1 base from J, with 10 bases between. The CDR3 DNA follows: TGTGCCAGCACCGACAGGAGGAACACTGAAGCTTTCTTT. Translation gives CASTDRRNTEAFF.

The V call is TRBV2, the J call TRBJ1-1; tentative D call: TRBD1 (5 bases). Between the trimmed V and J ends, which lost 6 bases and 5 bases, there was a span of 25 bases. CDR1 and CDR2 (germline): SNHLY, FYNNEI. This CDR3 region has 17 residues. CDR3 in amino acids: CASRPRSRGERETEAFF. The CDR3 DNA sequence: TGTGCCAGCAGGCCCAGATCCCGGGGGGAAAGAGAAACTGAAGCTTTCTTT.

This chain joins TRBV19 and TRBJ1-5; tentatively, D is TRBD1 (6 bases). The CDR3 is made up of 13 amino acids. The V gene's germline CDR1 is LNHDA and CDR2 SQIVND (reference sequence). V was pared by 8 bases and J by 5 bases, with 13 bases between. The CDR3 sequence: CASCGQPDQPQHF. As DNA, the CDR3 is TGTGCCAGTTGTGGACAGCCAGATCAGCCCCAGCATTTT.

This clone has just a few counts. This sequence joins TRBV24-1 and TRBJ1-2; D unclear. The germline V gene encodes CDR1 KGHDR and CDR2 SFDVKD. The V end was cut by 4 bases, the J end by 6 bases, with 8 bases between. The CDR3 has 12 amino acids. CDR3 nucleotide sequence: TGTGCCACCAGTGACTCTAATCATGGCTACACCTTC. Its translation: CATSDSNHGYTF.

The gene calls are TRBV10-1 and TRBJ2-5; D is possibly TRBD2 (5 bases). This CDR3 contains 14 residues. Trimming took off 0 bases at V and 1 base at J, with 6 bases between the two ends. Germline lookup yields CDR1 WNHNN and CDR2 SYGVQD (reference sequence). This CDR3 is CASSESGLQETQYF. DNA for the CDR3: TGCGCCAGCAGTGAGTCCGGACTCCAAGAGACCCAGTACTTC.

This chain links TRBV6-2 or TRBV6-3 with TRBJ1-1, with D unclear. V lost 4 bases, J lost 8 bases, and 20 bases lay in between. Germline CDR1 MNHEY, CDR2 SVGEGT. The CDR3 loop spans 15 amino acids. The CDR3 protein is CASSSPTRERGEAFF. DNA of the CDR3: TGTGCCAGCAGTTCCCCCACCCGAGAACGCGGGGAAGCTTTCTTT.

The chain combines TRBV6-5 with TRBJ2-2; 11 bases align to TRBD1. Trimming cost V 9 bases and J 6 bases; bases outside gene matches: 9. CDR1 is MNHEY, CDR2 SVGAGI, per germline. This CDR3 has 15 residues. The CDR3, as DNA: TGTGCCAGTACCTCCGGGACAGGGGGTCCCGGGGAGCTGTTTTTT. Encoded protein: CASTSGTGGPGELFF.

The V and J genes are TRBV5-1 and TRBJ2-7, with 10 bases that match TRBD1. V was pared by 0 bases and J by 4 bases, with 4 bases of the junction left unmatched. The V gene's germline CDR1 is SGHRS and CDR2 YFSETQ. CDR3 length equals 15 residues. The CDR3 DNA follows: TGCGCCAGCAGCTTGGTTGGGGGACAGGGGTACGAGCAGTACTTC. Its protein is CASSLVGGQGYEQYF.

The chain combines TRBV27 with TRBJ2-1, with TRBD1 matching over 11 bases. This CDR3 region has 16 residues. The germline CDR1 and CDR2 sequences are MNHEY and SMNVEV (reference sequence). With V trimmed by 4 bases and J by 6 bases, 8 bases remained unmatched. The CDR3 spells CASSSLRDRGINEQFF. CDR3 DNA: TGTGCCAGCAGTTCCCTCCGGGACAGGGGGATCAATGAGCAGTTCTTC.

The chain couples TRBV20-1 to TRBJ2-7, with D possibly being TRBD1 (6 bases). The CDR3 is 11 amino acids. Trimming shortened V by 6 bases and J by 4 bases, and 10 bases separated the two germline ends. Germline CDR1 reads DFQATT; CDR2 reads SNEGSKA (reference sequence). CDR3 nucleotides: TGCAGTGCGACTACAGGGTACGAGCAGTACTTC. Translated: CSATTGYEQYF.